Described below is a single T cell receptor (beta chain) sequence and its context. Its antigen remains unidentified. This entry comes from a study of graft-versus-host responses after intestinal transplantation. Regarding the study as a whole: Individuals carrying graft-donor T cell macrochimerism showed high graft-versus-host to host-versus-graft clonal ratios in allografts. GvH clones detected in recipient marrow included some appearing first in ileum or blood.

CDR1 and CDR2 (germline): SGHRS, YFSETQ. This CDR3 is built from 14 residues. The V and J ends lost 4 bases and 3 bases, in that order; junction bases with no gene match: 6. Generated by immunoSEQ multiplex PCR, the TCRdb table keeps only in-frame clones and is missing some. The repertoire holds more than 80,000 clones, with 88% as singletons. This clonotype originated in a human donor who was the organ donor for an intestinal transplant. This specimen was unstimulated CD4+ T cells sorted from spleen or lymph node cells, taken before transplant. The chain uses TRBV5-1 and TRBJ1-1; 7 nucleotides agree with TRBD1. CDR3 coding DNA: TGCGCCAGCAGCCTTCGACAGGGTGACACTGAAGCTTTCTTT. It is translated as CASSLRQGDTEAFF.